These 18 T cell receptor beta chains were all obtained from the same sample, sequenced in a study of OX40 agonist ivuxolimab in advanced cancers. The data were produced by immunoSEQ multiplex PCR, yet TCRdb's version contains in-frame clones alone and is incomplete. The sample holds some 96,000 clones, about 88% seen once. The source material was CD4+ or CD8+ T cells sorted from blood, sampled in a trial of the OX40 agonist ivuxolimab. The receptors shown here come from an adult with an advanced solid tumor such as melanoma, head and neck, liver or kidney cancer.

In its sample, this clone was seen once. V is TRBV15 and J is TRBJ2-3, with 9 bases lining up with TRBD1. Germline assignment: CDR1 LNHNV and CDR2 YYDKDF (reference sequence). CDR3 length equals 15 residues. V shed 4 bases and J 0 bases; nucleotides not matched to a gene: 2. Here the CDR3 DNA reads TGTGCCACCAGCATGGACAGGGGTAGCACAGATACGCAGTATTTT. Translated: CATSMDRGSTDTQYF.

Written as DNA, the CDR3 is TGTGCCAGCAGCCAACGACTAGCGGGAGAAAGCGGGGAGCTGTTTTTT. This encodes CASSQRLAGESGELFF. V gene TRBV14 combines with J gene TRBJ2-2; 12 bases map to TRBD2. Germline CDR1 is SGHDN and CDR2 is FVKESK. CDR3 length: 16 residues. Trimming took 2 bases from V and 7 from J; bases not matched to a gene: 5.

The CDR3 is CASEGVEQYF. The CDR3 DNA is TGTGCCAGCGAGGGGGTCGAGCAGTACTTC. V usage is TRBV28 and J usage is TRBJ2-7; D possibly corresponds to TRBD1 (6 bases). Trimming stripped 8 bases from V and 6 bases from J, with 8 bases between. Germline assignment: CDR1 MDHEN and CDR2 SYDVKM. This CDR3 contains 10 residues.

The CDR3 nucleotides are TGTGCCAGTCGGAAACAGGGGCAAGAGACCCAGTACTTC. Translating gives CASRKQGQETQYF. J is TRBJ2-5 and V is TRBV28; 7 bases agree with TRBD1. Germline CDR1 reads MDHEN; CDR2 reads SYDVKM. This CDR3 is 13 amino acids long. Trimming took 9 bases from V and 2 from J; bases not matched to a gene: 6.

This clone was detected only once. V and J are TRBV11-2 and TRBJ1-1; no clear D gene. Germline V CDR1 and CDR2: SGHAT, FQNNGV. Deletions cut 3 bases from V and 5 bases from J, with 13 bases between. This CDR3 contains 14 residues. The CDR3 protein is CASSLKEGKTEAFF. Here the CDR3 DNA reads TGTGCCAGCAGCTTGAAGGAAGGAAAGACTGAAGCTTTCTTT. Full variable domain (rest looked up from reference TRBV11-2 and TRBJ1-1): EAGVAQSPRYKIIEKRQSVAFWCNPISGHATLYWYQQILGQGPKLLIQFQNNGVVDDSQLPKDRFSAERLKGVDSTLKIQPAKLEDSAVYLCASSLKEGKTEAFFGQGTRLTVV.

V is TRBV6-5 and J is TRBJ1-6; D remains unclear. This CDR3 region has 13 residues. Germline V gene sequence: CDR1 MNHEY, CDR2 SVGAGI. The V gene lost 5 bases and the J gene lost 6 bases, with 8 bases spanning the gap. CDR3 nucleotides: TGTGCCAGCAGTCCCCGGTTTAATTCACCCCTCCACTTT. Its protein is CASSPRFNSPLHF.

The chain joins TRBV5-1 to TRBJ2-7, with TRBD1 matching over 9 bases. The CDR3 has 15 residues. The J segment lost 4 bases and the V segment lost 4 bases, leaving 9 bases of the junction unmatched. Germline loops: CDR1 SGHRS, CDR2 YFSETQ. This chain's CDR3 is CASSKGDRDFYEQYF. Written as DNA, the CDR3 is TGCGCCAGCAGCAAAGGGGACAGGGATTTTTACGAGCAGTACTTC. Together with reference TRBV5-1 and TRBJ2-7, the CDR3 gives the full variable domain: KAGVTQTPRYLIKTRGQQVTLSCSPISGHRSVSWYQQTPGQGLQFLFEYFSETQRNKGNFPGRFSGRQFSNSRSEMNVSTLELGDSALYLCASSKGDRDFYEQYFGPGTRLTVT.

This clone was seen more than once but under ten times. The V call is TRBV30, the J call TRBJ1-6; D is undetermined. This CDR3 contains 14 residues. Germline CDR1 GTSNPN, CDR2 SVGIG (reference sequence). V lost 0 bases, J lost 5 bases, and 8 bases lay in between. CDR3 protein: CAWSVRQDNSPLHF. The DNA of the CDR3 is TGTGCCTGGAGTGTAAGGCAAGATAATTCACCCCTCCACTTT.

This rearrangement joins TRBV5-6 to TRBJ2-1; 8 bases agree with TRBD2. V lost 6 bases to trimming and J lost 10 bases; unmatched junction nucleotides: 9. This CDR3 contains 13 residues. The germline gives CDR1 SGHDT, CDR2 YYEEEE. The CDR3 sequence is CASNRWTSREQFF. The DNA of the CDR3 is TGTGCCAGCAACAGGTGGACTAGCCGAGAGCAGTTCTTC.

The V call is TRBV7-3, the J call TRBJ2-1, with D possibly TRBD1 on 5 matching bases. Germline V lookup: CDR1 SGHTA, CDR2 FQGTGA. The ends were cut back, 4 bases at V and 3 bases at J, with 10 bases in the middle. The CDR3 length is 14 residues. CDR3 in DNA: TGTGCCAGCAGCTCCATAGGGGACTACAATGAGCAGTTCTTC. It is translated as CASSSIGDYNEQFF.

V gene TRBV6-1 combines with J gene TRBJ2-2; D not resolved. This CDR3 is built from 14 residues. V lost 5 bases and J 7 bases, leaving 14 bases between the germline ends. Germline V lookup: CDR1 MNHNS, CDR2 SASEGT. DNA for the CDR3: TGTGCCAGCAGTTCTCGGAGCCCCGGCGGGGAGCTGTTTTTT. Translation gives CASSSRSPGGELFF.

In this sample, this clone turned up once. CDR3 amino acids: CAWSATGGTNEKLFF. The CDR3 DNA follows: TGTGCCTGGAGCGCCACCGGGGGCACTAATGAAAAACTGTTTTTT. V is TRBV30 and J is TRBJ1-4; tentative D call: TRBD1 (6 bases). This CDR3 spans 15 amino acids. The germline CDR1 and CDR2 sequences are GTSNPN and SVGIG (reference sequence). Trimming removed 3 bases from V and 2 bases from J, with 13 bases in between.

The rearrangement links TRBV27 to TRBJ2-5; 14 nucleotides align to TRBD2. Germline V lookup: CDR1 MNHEY, CDR2 SMNVEV (reference sequence). The CDR3 runs 16 residues. With 6 bases clipped from V and 4 bases from J, the junction kept 7 bases outside the gene matches. The CDR3 nucleotides are TGTGCCAGCAGGTCAGGGACTAGCGGGAGTTTAGAGACCCAGTACTTC. This encodes CASRSGTSGSLETQYF.

The chain uses TRBV14 and TRBJ2-3; D tentatively fits TRBD1 or TRBD2 (5 bases each). Per the germline V gene, CDR1 is SGHDN and CDR2 is FVKESK. Trimming stripped 1 base from V and 9 bases from J, with 17 bases between. CDR3 length equals 15 residues. CDR3 in DNA: TGTGCCAGCAGCCAAGTCCCGGACATCGGGAACACGCAGTATTTT. Translated, it gives CASSQVPDIGNTQYF.

The chain joins TRBV6-1 to TRBJ1-5, with D tentatively TRBD1 (5 bases). Trimming left V 2 bases short and J 3 bases short, with 11 bases between. This CDR3 is 15 amino acids long. Looked up from germline, CDR1 is MNHNS and CDR2 is SASEGT. DNA for the CDR3: TGTGCCAGCAGTGAATGGCAGGGAGTCAATCAGCCCCAGCATTTT. Its protein product is CASSEWQGVNQPQHF.

The chain uses TRBV29-1 and TRBJ1-4; TRBD1 matches at 10 bases. Germline lookup yields CDR1 SQVTM and CDR2 ANQGSEA. The CDR3 is made up of 14 amino acids. V was clipped by 6 bases and J by 7 bases; unmatched bases: 8. The CDR3 bases are TGCAGCGTAGGAAAGGACAGGGGGACTGAAAAACTGTTTTTT. This gives the protein CSVGKDRGTEKLFF.

The J gene is TRBJ2-3, the V gene TRBV19, with D hard to call. V gave up 0 bases and J gave up 5 bases, with 15 bases separating them. The CDR3 has 16 amino acids. Germline CDR1 and CDR2: LNHDA and SQIVND (reference sequence). In nucleotides, the CDR3 is TGTGCCAGTAGTATAGATCGGAAGCGTATAGAAGATACGCAGTATTTT. It specifies CASSIDRKRIEDTQYF.

On this clone: Its ends do not fully match the called genes, so a read error is possible. The chain carries TRBV28 and TRBJ2-7, with TRBD2 matching over 9 bases. Per the germline V gene, CDR1 is MDHEN and CDR2 is SYDVKM. CDR3 length: 11 residues. This chain's CDR3 is CASSLQREVSF. Written as DNA, the CDR3 is TGTGCCAGCAGTCTCCAGCGGGAGGTTAGCTTC.